These 12 T cell receptor beta chains came from one sample sequenced in a study of identical twins. Via MiXCR, TCRdb re-called the 5' RACE reads, giving one row per CDR3 protein. This table has 500,000 to 600,000 distinct CDR3 sequences, approximately 22% appearing once. This sample was also put to use in a study of T cells expressing NK-cell markers.

The specimen sequenced was CD4+ T cells sorted from blood. Source of these receptors: a woman aged 18-29 years in good health.

Ten or more counts support this clonotype. CDR3 in amino acids: CSVEGNEQFF. The CDR3 nucleotides are TGCAGCGTTGAAGGGAATGAGCAGTTCTTC. The chain combines TRBV29-1 with TRBJ2-1; D gene uncertain. Trimming stripped 1 base from V and 7 bases from J, with 2 bases between. Per germline, CDR1 SQVTM and CDR2 ANQGSEA. The CDR3 is 10 amino acids.

This clonotype has just a few counts. The V and J genes are TRBV20-1 and TRBJ1-1; 11 bases fit TRBD1. The CDR3 has 13 residues. Germline loops: CDR1 DFQATT, CDR2 SNEGSKA (reference sequence). The V and J ends lost 5 bases and 5 bases, in that order; junction bases with no gene match: 4. For the CDR3, the DNA is TGCAGTGCTGGACAGGGGGCTCGAACTGAAGCTTTCTTT. It specifies CSAGQGARTEAFF.

The chain links TRBV6-2 or TRBV6-3 to TRBJ2-1, with D possibly being TRBD1 or TRBD2 (6 bases each). CDR3 size: 15 residues. The germline V gene has CDR1 MNHEY and CDR2 SVGEGT. Trimming pared 8 bases from V and 0 bases from J, leaving 14 bases between. CDR3 DNA sequence: TGTGCCAGCCAGGGCCCGGGGGCCTCCTACAATGAGCAGTTCTTC. Amino acids: CASQGPGASYNEQFF.

The chain recombines TRBV4-3 with TRBJ2-3; maybe TRBD1 (6 bases). The germline V and J ends were trimmed by 4 bases and 2 bases, with 10 bases remaining between them. From germline, CDR1 is LGHNA and CDR2 YSLEER. The CDR3 length is 14 residues. Written as DNA, the CDR3 is TGCGCCAGCAGCCGGACAGTAGACACAGATACGCAGTATTTT. Translating it yields CASSRTVDTDTQYF.

This clonotype was recorded a few times. The V call is TRBV7-6, the J call TRBJ2-1, with TRBD2 identical over 9 bases. CDR3 length: 16 amino acids. Germline V CDR1 and CDR2: SGHVS, FNYEAQ. With V trimmed by 5 bases and J by 4 bases, 9 bases remained unmatched. Written as DNA, the CDR3 is TGTGCCAGCAGCCCCCAACTAAGCGGGGGGTACAATGAGCAGTTCTTC. Its translation: CASSPQLSGGYNEQFF.

The chain links TRBV11-2 to TRBJ2-2; D unclear. V dropped 0 bases and J dropped 5 bases, with 7 bases sitting between them. Germline V gene sequence: CDR1 SGHAT, CDR2 FQNNGV. This CDR3 is 14 amino acids long. CDR3 sequence: CASSLELGTGELFF. DNA of the CDR3: TGTGCCAGCAGCTTAGAGTTAGGGACCGGGGAGCTGTTTTTT.

The table lists this clonotype with a few counts. The V and J genes are TRBV15 and TRBJ2-7; 9 bases line up with TRBD1. Germline CDR1 and CDR2: LNHNV and YYDKDF (reference sequence). The CDR3 is made up of 14 amino acids. Losses at the gene ends were 4 bases for V and 4 bases for J; bases not matched to a gene: 5. The CDR3: CATSIAGQGYEQYF. In DNA form, the CDR3 reads TGTGCCACCAGCATCGCCGGACAGGGGTACGAGCAGTACTTC.

This clonotype was seen a handful of times. The rearrangement joins TRBV19 to TRBJ2-6; D perhaps matches TRBD2 (5 bases). Deletions cut 1 base from V and 4 bases from J, with 11 bases between. This CDR3 region has 16 residues. Germline V gives CDR1 LNHDA, CDR2 SQIVND (reference sequence). The CDR3 loop reads CASSIARGAGANVLTF. The CDR3 nucleotides are TGTGCCAGTAGTATAGCTCGGGGAGCCGGGGCCAACGTCCTGACTTTC. Full variable domain (rest looked up from reference TRBV19 and TRBJ2-6): DGGITQSPKYLFRKEGQNVTLSCEQNLNHDAMYWYRQDPGQGLRLIYYSQIVNDFQKGDIAEGYSVSREKKESFPLTVTSAQKNPTAFYLCASSIARGAGANVLTFGAGSRLTVL.

The rearrangement uses TRBV12-3 or TRBV12-4 and TRBJ2-7; possibly TRBD2 for D (6 bases). The CDR3 is 15 amino acids. V lost 3 bases and J lost 4, with 16 bases in between. CDR3 in DNA: TGTGCCAGCAGTTTGAAGGAGGGCCCTCGGTACGAGCAGTACTTC. Encoded protein: CASSLKEGPRYEQYF.

CDR3 region: CAISGTANSPLHF. CDR3 bases: TGTGCCATCAGTGGGACAGCTAATTCACCCCTCCACTTT. This chain joins TRBV10-3 and TRBJ1-6, with D possibly being TRBD1 (6 bases). The V gene lost 4 bases and the J gene lost 6 bases, with 7 bases spanning the gap. Germline CDR1 ENHRY, CDR2 SYGVKD. There are 13 residues in the CDR3.

This clonotype has just a few counts. The chain employs TRBV4-3 and TRBJ2-3; D uncertain. The CDR3 extends over 16 amino acids. Germline assignment: CDR1 LGHNA and CDR2 YSLEER. V was trimmed by 1 base and J by 1 base, leaving 12 bases between them. As DNA, the CDR3 is TGCGCCAGCAGCCAAGGTCCGTCTGGCGGCACAGATACGCAGTATTTT. The encoded protein is CASSQGPSGGTDTQYF.

The CDR3 loop is CASSVDGGGEETQYF. Written as DNA, the CDR3 is TGTGCCAGCAGCGTAGATGGAGGGGGCGAAGAGACCCAGTACTTC. The chain has TRBV9 and TRBJ2-5; tentatively, D is TRBD1 (7 bases). Trimming cost V 0 bases and J 3 bases, with 12 bases left between them. Germline CDR1 reads SGDLS; CDR2 reads YYNGEE. The CDR3 consists of 15 residues.